The 8 T cell receptor beta chains below come from one sample, sequenced in a study of blood T cell repertoires in COVID-19. Generated by immunoSEQ multiplex PCR, the TCRdb table keeps only in-frame clones and is missing some. Of roughly 44,000 clones listed, around 90% were seen once; the top ten hold over 10%. The specimen sequenced was peripheral blood. The receptors stem from a man older than 75 with acute or convalescent COVID-19.

The chain uses TRBV11-3 and TRBJ2-3; no clear D gene. Trimming took off 3 bases at V and 0 bases at J, with 4 bases between the two ends. The length of the CDR3 is 13 residues. CDR1 and CDR2 (germline): SGHNT, YENEEA. CDR3 region: CASSFVSTDTQYF. In DNA form, the CDR3 reads TGTGCCAGCAGCTTCGTTAGCACAGATACGCAGTATTTT.

This sequence joins TRBV18 and TRBJ2-2, with D possibly matching TRBD1 (5 bases). Trimming stripped 1 base from V and 4 bases from J, with 19 bases between. The CDR3 extends over 18 amino acids. Germline CDR1 and CDR2: KGHSH and LQKENI. In nucleotides, the CDR3 is TGTGCCAGCTCACCACTTGCCCCGCAGGGTAGTACCACCGGGGAGCTGTTTTTT. This translates into CASSPLAPQGSTTGELFF.

This chain joins TRBV11-3 and TRBJ2-5; 10 bases are shared with TRBD1. The trim removed 5 bases at V and 2 bases at J, leaving 8 bases unmatched. Germline CDR1 is SGHNT and CDR2 is YENEEA. The CDR3 length is 16 residues. The CDR3 loop reads CASSPRQGAGQETQYF. The DNA for the CDR3 is TGTGCCAGCAGCCCCCGACAGGGGGCTGGACAAGAGACCCAGTACTTC. The entire variable domain, with the rest obtained from reference TRBV11-3 and TRBJ2-5, is as follows: EAGVVQSPRYKIIEKKQPVAFWCNPISGHNTLYWYLQNLGQGPELLIRYENEEAVDDSQLPKDRFSAERLKGVDSTLKIQPAELGDSAVYLCASSPRQGAGQETQYFGPGTRLLVL.

This chain connects TRBV3-1 (or the pseudogene TRBV3-2) to TRBJ1-2, with 7 positions matching TRBD1. The CDR3 sequence is 17 residues long. Germline lookup yields CDR1 LGHDT and CDR2 YNNKEL (reference sequence). Trimming cost V 5 bases and J 2 bases; bases outside gene matches: 14. The CDR3 DNA sequence: TGTGCCAGCAGCGGTGCGACCCGGGGACAGCCAAACTATGGCTACACCTTC. This gives the protein CASSGATRGQPNYGYTF.

The chain couples TRBV3-1 (or the pseudogene TRBV3-2) to TRBJ2-1; weak D call: TRBD1 (6 bases). In germline, CDR1 is LGHDT, CDR2 YNNKEL (reference sequence). This CDR3 has 15 residues. Trimming shortened V by 1 base and J by 3 bases, and 10 bases separated the two germline ends. Written as DNA, the CDR3 is TGTGCCAGCAGCCAAGCAGGGGTGGGCTACAATGAGCAGTTCTTC. This translates into CASSQAGVGYNEQFF.

The V call is TRBV10-3, the J call TRBJ1-1; D is unresolved. The CDR3 is 12 residues long. Germline CDR1 ENHRY, CDR2 SYGVKD. V shed 10 bases and J shed 3 bases, with 12 bases lying between them. The CDR3: CASAPGDTEAFF. As DNA, the CDR3 is TGTGCCAGTGCACCGGGAGACACTGAAGCTTTCTTT.

The genes are TRBV2 and TRBJ1-1; D unresolved. This CDR3 spans 14 amino acids. V was shortened by 4 bases and J by 0 bases, with 9 bases between the two germline ends. Looked up from germline, CDR1 is SNHLY and CDR2 is FYNNEI. In DNA form, the CDR3 reads TGTGCCAGCAGTGGGGCCTGGATGAACACTGAAGCTTTCTTT. The encoded protein is CASSGAWMNTEAFF.

This chain uses TRBV3-1 (or the pseudogene TRBV3-2) with TRBJ1-4; D remains ambiguous. The CDR3 is 15 residues long. The V gene lost 1 base and the J gene lost 0 bases, with 6 bases spanning the gap. Germline CDR1 reads LGHDT; CDR2 reads YNNKEL (reference sequence). CDR3 sequence: CASSQVRATNEKLFF. The DNA for the CDR3 is TGTGCCAGCAGCCAAGTAAGAGCAACTAATGAAAAACTGTTTTTT.